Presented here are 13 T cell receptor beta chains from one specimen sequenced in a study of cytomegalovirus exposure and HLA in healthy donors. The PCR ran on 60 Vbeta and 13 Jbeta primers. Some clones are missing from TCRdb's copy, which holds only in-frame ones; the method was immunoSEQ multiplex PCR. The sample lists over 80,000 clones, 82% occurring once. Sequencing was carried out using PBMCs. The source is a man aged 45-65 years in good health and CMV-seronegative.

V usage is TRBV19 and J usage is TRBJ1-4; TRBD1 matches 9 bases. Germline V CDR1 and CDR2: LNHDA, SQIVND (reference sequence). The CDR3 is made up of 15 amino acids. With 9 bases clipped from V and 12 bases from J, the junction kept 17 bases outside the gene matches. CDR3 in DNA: TGTGCCAGGGGGCGGGACAGGGCCACACTTGGGGAACTGTTTTTT. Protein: CARGRDRATLGELFF.

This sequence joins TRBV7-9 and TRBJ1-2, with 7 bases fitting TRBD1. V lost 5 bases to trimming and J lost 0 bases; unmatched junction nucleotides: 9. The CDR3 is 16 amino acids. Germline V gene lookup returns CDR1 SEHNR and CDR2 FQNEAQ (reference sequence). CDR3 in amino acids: CASSLGTALANYGYTF. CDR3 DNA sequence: TGTGCCAGCAGCCTAGGGACAGCTCTCGCTAACTATGGCTACACCTTC.

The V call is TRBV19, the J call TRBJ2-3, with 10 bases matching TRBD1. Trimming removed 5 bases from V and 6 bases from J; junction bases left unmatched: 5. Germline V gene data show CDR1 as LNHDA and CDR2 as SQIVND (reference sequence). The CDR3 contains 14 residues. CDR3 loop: CASSPGTGADTQYF. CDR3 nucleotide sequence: TGTGCCAGTAGTCCCGGGACAGGGGCGGATACGCAGTATTTT.

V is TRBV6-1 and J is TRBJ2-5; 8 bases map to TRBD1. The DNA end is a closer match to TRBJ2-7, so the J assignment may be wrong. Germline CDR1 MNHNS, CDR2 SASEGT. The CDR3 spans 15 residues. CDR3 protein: CASSRNRGVGYEQYF. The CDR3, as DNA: TGTGCCAGCAGTCGAAACAGGGGGGTCGGGTACGAGCAGTACTTC.

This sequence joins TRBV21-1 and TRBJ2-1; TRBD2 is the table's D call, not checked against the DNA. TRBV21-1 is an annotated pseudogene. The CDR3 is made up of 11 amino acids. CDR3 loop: CASSSRGEQFF. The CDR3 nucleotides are TGTGCCAGCAGCTCCCGAGGGGAGCAGTTCTTC.

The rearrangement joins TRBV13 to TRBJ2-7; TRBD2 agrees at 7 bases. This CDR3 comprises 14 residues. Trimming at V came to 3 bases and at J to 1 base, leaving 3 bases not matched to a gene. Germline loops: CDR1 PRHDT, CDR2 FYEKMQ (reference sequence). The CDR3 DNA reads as TGTGCCAGCAGCTTTGGGGGGGTTTCCTACGAGCAGTACTTC. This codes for CASSFGGVSYEQYF.

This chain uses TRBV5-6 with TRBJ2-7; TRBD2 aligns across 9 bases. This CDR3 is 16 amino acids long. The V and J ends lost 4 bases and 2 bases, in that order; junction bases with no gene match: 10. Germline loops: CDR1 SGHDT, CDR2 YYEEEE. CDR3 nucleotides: TGTGCCAGCAGCAGCTTAGCGCTAGCGGGGACCTACGAGCAGTACTTC. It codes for CASSSLALAGTYEQYF.

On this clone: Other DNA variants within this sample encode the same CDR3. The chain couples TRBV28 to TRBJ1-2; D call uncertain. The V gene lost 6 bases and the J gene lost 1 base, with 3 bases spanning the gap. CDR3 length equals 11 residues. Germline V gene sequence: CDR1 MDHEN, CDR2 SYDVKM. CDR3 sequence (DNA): TGTGCCAGCAGCCTTAACTATGGCTACACCTTC. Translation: CASSLNYGYTF.

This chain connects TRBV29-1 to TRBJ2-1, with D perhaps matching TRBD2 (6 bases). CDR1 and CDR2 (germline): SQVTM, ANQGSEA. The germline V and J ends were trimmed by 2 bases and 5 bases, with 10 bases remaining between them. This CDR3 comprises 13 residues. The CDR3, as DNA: TGCAGCGTTGAATGGCCGGGAGACAATGAGCAGTTCTTC. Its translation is CSVEWPGDNEQFF.

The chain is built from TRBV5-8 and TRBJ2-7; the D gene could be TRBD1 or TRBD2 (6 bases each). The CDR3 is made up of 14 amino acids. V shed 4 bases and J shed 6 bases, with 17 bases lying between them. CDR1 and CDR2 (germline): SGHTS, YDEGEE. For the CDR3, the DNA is TGTGCCAGCAGCCTGGGGGGCAGCTTAGCCGAGCAGTACTTC. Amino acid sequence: CASSLGGSLAEQYF.

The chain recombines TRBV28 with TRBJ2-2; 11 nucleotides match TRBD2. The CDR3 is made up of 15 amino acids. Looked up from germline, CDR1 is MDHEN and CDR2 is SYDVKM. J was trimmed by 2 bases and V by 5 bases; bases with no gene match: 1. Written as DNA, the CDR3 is TGTGCCAGCAGTCTAGCGGGAGGAAACACCGGGGAGCTGTTTTTT. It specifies CASSLAGGNTGELFF.

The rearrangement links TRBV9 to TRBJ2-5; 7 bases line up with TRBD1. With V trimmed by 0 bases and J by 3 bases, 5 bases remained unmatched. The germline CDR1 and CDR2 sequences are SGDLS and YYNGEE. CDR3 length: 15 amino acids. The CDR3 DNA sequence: TGTGCCAGCAGCGTAGACAGGGGCGTCGAAGAGACCCAGTACTTC. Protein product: CASSVDRGVEETQYF.

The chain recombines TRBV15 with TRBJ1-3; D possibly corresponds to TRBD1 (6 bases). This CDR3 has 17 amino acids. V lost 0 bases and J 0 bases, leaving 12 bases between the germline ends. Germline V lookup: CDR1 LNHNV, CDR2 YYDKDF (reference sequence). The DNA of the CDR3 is TGTGCCACCAGCAGAGATCGGACAGTGAGCTCTGGAAACACCATATATTTT. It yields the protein CATSRDRTVSSGNTIYF.